These 4 T cell receptor beta chains originate from one sample sequenced in a study of blood T cell repertoires in COVID-19. TCRdb's copy holds only in-frame clones and misses some; the assay was immunoSEQ multiplex PCR. The sample includes 50,000 to 70,000 clones, over 75% of them seen just once. The sequenced sample consisted of peripheral blood. Every receptor here comes from a woman of 80 years or more with active COVID-19.

This clone was seen just once. V is TRBV4-2 and J is TRBJ2-3; D possibly corresponds to TRBD2 (5 bases). The CDR3 is 15 residues long. Germline values: CDR1 LGHNA, CDR2 YNFKEQ. Trimming removed 4 bases at V and 0 bases at J, with 11 bases between. This chain's CDR3 is CASSPLAGSTDTQYF. The CDR3 nucleotides are TGTGCCAGCAGCCCGCTAGCTGGAAGCACAGATACGCAGTATTTT.

The gene calls are TRBV4-2 and TRBJ2-5; no clear D gene. The CDR3 sequence is 15 residues long. Trimming took 1 base from V and 1 from J, leaving 10 bases between them. Germline V lookup: CDR1 LGHNA, CDR2 YNFKEQ. CDR3 nucleotides: TGTGCCAGCAGCCAAGTTGAGGTGCCCCAAGAGACCCAGTACTTC. Protein: CASSQVEVPQETQYF.

The genes are TRBV10-3 and TRBJ2-7; D possibly corresponds to TRBD1 (5 bases). Trimming removed 2 bases at V and 11 bases at J, with 16 bases between. Germline loops: CDR1 ENHRY, CDR2 SYGVKD. This CDR3 spans 13 amino acids. DNA for the CDR3: TGTGCCATCAGTGAGCAGGGTAGCAAGCAAGAGTACGTC. Translated, it gives CAISEQGSKQEYV.

V is TRBV5-1 and J is TRBJ2-5, with D hard to call. The V gene lost 0 bases and the J gene lost 1 base, with 13 bases spanning the gap. This CDR3 has 16 residues. CDR1 and CDR2 from the germline V gene are SGHRS and YFSETQ. The CDR3 protein is CASSLAPAAIQETQYF. DNA for the CDR3: TGCGCCAGCAGCTTGGCCCCGGCGGCTATCCAAGAGACCCAGTACTTC.